The source of this TCR beta chain is a study of Graves' ophthalmopathy and Graves' hyperthyroidism (dated by TCRdb to 2016 to 2019). With respect to the entire study: A patient counted as having stable hyperthyroidism if there was no progression to ophthalmopathy within 18 months of follow-up. A discovery set of about a hundred patients (approximately 45 ophthalmopathy, about 58 stable hyperthyroidism) was enrolled to explore V-J signatures distinguishing ophthalmopathy from hyperthyroidism. To tell Graves' ophthalmopathy apart from Graves' hyperthyroidism, and to predict which patients would progress to ophthalmopathy, the study relied on TCR beta repertoire signatures. An independent validation cohort comprised around 19 hyperthyroidism patients and about 16 patients who later progressed from hyperthyroidism to ophthalmopathy. In five to seven hyperthyroidism patients, the T-cell repertoire of thyroid tissue was compared with the T-cell repertoire of blood. In total, under 150 blood samples were TCR-sequenced: 40 to 45 ophthalmopathy, some 80 hyperthyroidism and some 17 hyperthyroidism-to-ophthalmopathy patients. Following sample collection, hyperthyroidism patients were given methimazole at a starting dose of 30 mg daily, and ophthalmopathy patients were given high-dose intravenous methylprednisolone.

Hyperthyroidism patients were newly diagnosed, with disease duration under 2 months, and aged 18 to 65 years. Patients were excluded if they had other autoimmune diseases, uncontrolled infections, pregnancy or lactation. Diagnosis relied on clinical symptoms, serum thyroxine, TRAb, thyroid ultrasound and orbital computed tomography. Total RNA was extracted with Trizol reagent and quality-checked on an Agilent 2100 Bioanalyzer. This clonotype came up many times. Its antigen remains unidentified. One base away there is no much larger clone; base qualities are not given. Results the study describes overall, beyond this receptor: No statistical method was used to predetermine the sample size, and group allocation was not hidden from the investigators. Most of the expanded thyroid clonotypes with a frequency above 0.001 were also detected in blood, and it was suggested that the thyroid immune response may be reflected by blood repertoires. In validation, the model predicted ophthalmopathy progression with about 64% sensitivity and about 73% specificity; 12 predicted patients were CT-confirmed with GO in a median of about 6.1 months. In cross-validation, the 13-signature model distinguished ophthalmopathy from stable hyperthyroidism with 87.88% sensitivity and around 84% specificity, while in the test set the corresponding values were roughly 80% and 75%.

Per the germline V gene, ENHRY is the CDR1 and SYGVKD is the CDR2. The CDR3 goes from the cysteine to the phenylalanine over 14 residues. The DNA shown is the 42-base CDR3, in frame from base 1. A distance of 9 bases separates the germline ends of V and J, which lose 2 bases and 1 base respectively. For repertoire sequencing, TCR beta CDR3 regions were amplified from RNA transcripts. A first-round RT-PCR used HTBI primers with the Qiagen OneStep RT-PCR kit, followed by a second-round multiplex PCR, size selection and purification. Sequencing of the libraries was carried out on an Illumina HiSeq2000 in paired-end mode with 100 bp reads. As for the original processing: SOAPnuke was used to process the reads, removing any read that contained adapters or uncalled bases, had a mean Phred below 15, or lacked an exact match to the constant primer or identifier. High-quality paired reads were merged with COPE v1.2.5. Each unique nucleotide sequence was defined as a clonotype, and clonotypes were aligned to IMGT TRB V, D and J references with MiTCR v1.1. The analysis was limited to V-J combinations with a frequency above 0.0001, which together covered approximately 99% of the repertoires. For each V-J combination, a TCR clonal expansion and chaos score was defined as the ratio of F50 clonal expansion to chaos observed in the TCRdist matrix. Features were reduced by Welch's t-statistics and random forest to around 13 V-J combinations, which fed a naive Bayes classifier. Thyroid-blood repertoire similarity was quantified with the Morisita-Horn index. In TCRdb, the public reads were trimmed at Q25 with fastp and aligned with MiXCR, with productive beta chains retained. Every CDR3 protein is listed once, alongside the most common genes and DNA of its rows. Here the V and J calls rest on TCRdb's processing, not on the authors' analysis. This sample gives about 1.1 million distinct CDR3 sequences in total; 35% to 40% of them show up just once. Over 8.5% of the sample goes to the ten largest clones.

The V and J segments used are TRBV10-3 and TRBJ2-7; the D region possibly corresponds to TRBD2 (5 bases align). The source is an adult man with Graves' hyperthyroidism. The sample consisted of peripheral blood or thyroid tissue (not recorded which). CDR3 protein: CAISEAGGSYEQYF. The sequence in DNA is TGTGCCATCAGTGAGGCAGGAGGATCCTACGAGCAGTACTTC.